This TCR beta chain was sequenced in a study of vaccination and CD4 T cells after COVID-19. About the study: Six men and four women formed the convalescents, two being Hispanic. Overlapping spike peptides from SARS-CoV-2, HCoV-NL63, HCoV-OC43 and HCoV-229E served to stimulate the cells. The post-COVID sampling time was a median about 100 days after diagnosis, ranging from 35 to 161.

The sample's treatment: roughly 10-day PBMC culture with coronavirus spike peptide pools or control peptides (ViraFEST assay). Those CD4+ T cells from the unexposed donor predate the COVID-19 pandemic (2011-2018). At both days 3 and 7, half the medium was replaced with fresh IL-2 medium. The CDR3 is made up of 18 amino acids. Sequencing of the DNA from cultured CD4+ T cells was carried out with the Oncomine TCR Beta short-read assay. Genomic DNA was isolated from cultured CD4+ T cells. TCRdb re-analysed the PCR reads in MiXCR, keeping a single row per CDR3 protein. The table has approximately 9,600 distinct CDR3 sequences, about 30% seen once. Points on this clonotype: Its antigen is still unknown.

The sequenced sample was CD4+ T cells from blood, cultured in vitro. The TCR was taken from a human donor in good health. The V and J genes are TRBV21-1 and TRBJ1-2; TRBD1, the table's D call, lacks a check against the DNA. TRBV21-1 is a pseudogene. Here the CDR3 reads CASSKGIKQGPRNYGYTF. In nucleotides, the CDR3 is TGTGCCAGCAGCAAAGGGATCAAACAGGGGCCTAGGAACTATGGCTACACCTTC.